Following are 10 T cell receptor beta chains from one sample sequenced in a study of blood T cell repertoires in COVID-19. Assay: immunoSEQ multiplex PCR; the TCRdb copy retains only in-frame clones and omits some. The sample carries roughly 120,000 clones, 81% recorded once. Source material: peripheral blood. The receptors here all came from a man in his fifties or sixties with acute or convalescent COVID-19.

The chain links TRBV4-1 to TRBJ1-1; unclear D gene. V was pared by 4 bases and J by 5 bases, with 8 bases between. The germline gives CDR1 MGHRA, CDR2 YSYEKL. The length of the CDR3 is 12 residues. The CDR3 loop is CASSRRDTEAFF. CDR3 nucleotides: TGCGCCAGCAGCCGAAGAGATACTGAAGCTTTCTTT.

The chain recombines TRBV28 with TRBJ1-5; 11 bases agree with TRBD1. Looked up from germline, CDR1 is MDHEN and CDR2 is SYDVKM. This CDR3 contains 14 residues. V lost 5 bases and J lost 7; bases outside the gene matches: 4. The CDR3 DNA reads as TGTGCCAGCAGTCCCCGGACAGGGGGCCAGCCCCAGCATTTT. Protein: CASSPRTGGQPQHF.

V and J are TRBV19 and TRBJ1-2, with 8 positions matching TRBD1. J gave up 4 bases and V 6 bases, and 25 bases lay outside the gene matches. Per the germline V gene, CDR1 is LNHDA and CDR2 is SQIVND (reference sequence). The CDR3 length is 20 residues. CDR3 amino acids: CASSQIFVGQGASSGYGYTF. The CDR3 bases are TGTGCCAGTAGCCAAATCTTTGTCGGACAGGGTGCCTCCTCAGGCTATGGCTACACCTTC.

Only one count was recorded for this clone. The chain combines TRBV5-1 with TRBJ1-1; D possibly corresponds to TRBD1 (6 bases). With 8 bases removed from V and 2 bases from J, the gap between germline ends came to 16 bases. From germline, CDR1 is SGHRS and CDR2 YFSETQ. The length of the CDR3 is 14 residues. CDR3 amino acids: CASNRDTTNTEAFF. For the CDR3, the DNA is TGCGCCAGTAACAGGGATACTACCAACACTGAAGCTTTCTTT. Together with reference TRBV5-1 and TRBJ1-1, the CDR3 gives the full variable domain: KAGVTQTPRYLIKTRGQQVTLSCSPISGHRSVSWYQQTPGQGLQFLFEYFSETQRNKGNFPGRFSGRQFSNSRSEMNVSTLELGDSALYLCASNRDTTNTEAFFGQGTRLTVV.

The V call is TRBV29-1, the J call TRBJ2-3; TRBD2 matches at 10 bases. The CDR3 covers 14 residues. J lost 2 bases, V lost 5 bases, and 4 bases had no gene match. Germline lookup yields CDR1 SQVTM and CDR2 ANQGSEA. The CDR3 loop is CSVSGGGLTDTQYF. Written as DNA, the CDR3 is TGCAGCGTTAGCGGGGGGGGTCTCACAGATACGCAGTATTTT.

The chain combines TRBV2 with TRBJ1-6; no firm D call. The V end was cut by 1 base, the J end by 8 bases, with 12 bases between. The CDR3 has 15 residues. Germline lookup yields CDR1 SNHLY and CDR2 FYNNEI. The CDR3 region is CASSEDRPGDSPLHF. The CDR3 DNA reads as TGTGCCAGCAGTGAAGATCGACCCGGGGATTCACCCCTCCACTTT.

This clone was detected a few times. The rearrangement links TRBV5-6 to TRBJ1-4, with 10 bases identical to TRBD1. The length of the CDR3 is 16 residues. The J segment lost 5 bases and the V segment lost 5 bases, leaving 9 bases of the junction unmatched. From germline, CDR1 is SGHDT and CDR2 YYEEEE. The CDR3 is CASSFPPGQGNEKLFF. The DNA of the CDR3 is TGTGCCAGCAGTTTTCCTCCGGGACAGGGGAATGAAAAACTGTTTTTT.

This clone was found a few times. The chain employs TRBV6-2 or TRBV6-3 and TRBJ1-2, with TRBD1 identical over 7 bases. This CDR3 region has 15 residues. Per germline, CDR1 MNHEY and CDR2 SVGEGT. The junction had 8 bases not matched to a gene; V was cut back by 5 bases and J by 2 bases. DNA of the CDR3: TGTGCCAGCAGTGAGAGACAGGGAAGCAACTATGGCTACACCTTC. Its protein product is CASSERQGSNYGYTF.

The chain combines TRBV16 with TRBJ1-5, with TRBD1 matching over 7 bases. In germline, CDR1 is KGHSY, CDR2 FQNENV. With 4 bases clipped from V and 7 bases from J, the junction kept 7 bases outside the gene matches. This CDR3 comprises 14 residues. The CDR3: CASSRRQGGQPQHF. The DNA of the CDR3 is TGTGCCAGCAGCCGCCGACAGGGCGGACAGCCCCAGCATTTT.

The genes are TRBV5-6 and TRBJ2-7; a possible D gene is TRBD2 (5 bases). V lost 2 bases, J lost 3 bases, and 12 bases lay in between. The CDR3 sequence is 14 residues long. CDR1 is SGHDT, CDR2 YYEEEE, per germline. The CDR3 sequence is CASSFSGGGYEQYF. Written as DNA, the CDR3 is TGTGCCAGCAGCTTTTCAGGCGGAGGCTACGAGCAGTACTTC.